Below are 3 T cell receptor beta chains sequenced from a single sample in a study of blood T cell repertoires in COVID-19. The protocol was immunoSEQ multiplex PCR, while the TCRdb copy is restricted to in-frame clones and leaves out a portion. The sample lists 20,000 to 25,000 clones, about 91% seen once, with roughly 7.4% in the top ten. Material for sequencing was peripheral blood. All receptors come from a man aged 70-80 years with active COVID-19.

The genes are TRBV6-5 and TRBJ1-6; TRBD1 is a possible D gene (6 bases). This CDR3 comprises 15 residues. Trimming took 6 bases from V and 5 from J, leaving 14 bases between them. Germline V lookup: CDR1 MNHEY, CDR2 SVGAGI. The CDR3 nucleotides are TGTGCCAGCAGCCTGGGGGGGACAAATAATTCACCCCTCCACTTT. This gives the protein CASSLGGTNNSPLHF.

The chain employs TRBV28 and TRBJ1-6; 8 nucleotides agree with TRBD1. In germline, CDR1 is MDHEN, CDR2 SYDVKM. V dropped 6 bases and J dropped 9; count of bases not matched to a gene: 7. This CDR3 has 14 amino acids. The CDR3 nucleotides are TGTGCCAGCAGCAAGGGGGACAGGAGTTCACCCCTCCACTTT. Protein product: CASSKGDRSSPLHF. Full variable domain (remainder filled in from reference TRBV28 and TRBJ1-6): DVKVTQSSRYLVKRTGEKVFLECVQDMDHENMFWYRQDPGLGLRLIYFSYDVKMKEKGDIPEGYSVSREKKERFSLILESASTNQTSMYLCASSKGDRSSPLHFGNGTRLTVT.

The rearrangement uses TRBV4-1 and TRBJ2-7; 11 positions agree with TRBD2. CDR1 and CDR2 from the germline V gene are MGHRA and YSYEKL. This CDR3 is built from 15 residues. Trimming removed 3 bases from V and 6 bases from J; junction bases left unmatched: 7. CDR3 in DNA: TGCGCCAGCAGCCAGGAACTAGCGGGAGTTAGCGAGCAGTACTTC. Translated, it gives CASSQELAGVSEQYF.